Shown below are 29 T cell receptor beta chains from a single sample sequenced in a study of post-analysis software for immune sequencing data. Study-wide results and caveats: Patients showed TRBV5-6, TRBV5-1 and TRBV20-1 among several TRBV segments more frequent than in controls.

The authors incorporated unique molecular identifiers into the TCR beta cDNA libraries. One entry per CDR3 protein, called by TCRdb with MiXCR from the PCR reads. The table shows around 440,000 distinct CDR3 sequences, with roughly 45% occurring only once. These receptors are not linked to any known antigen. Sequencing input: blood. The receptors originated from a girl between 10 and 17 years old with multiple sclerosis.

Written as DNA, the CDR3 is TGTGCCAGCAGCCCCACTGGGACAGTTGCCGGGAGTAGGCAGTACTTC. Its protein product is CASSPTGTVAGSRQYF. The gene calls are TRBV6-5 and TRBJ2-7; D may be TRBD1 (7 bases). The CDR3 totals 16 residues. Trimming left V 6 bases short and J 9 bases short, with 27 bases between. Germline CDR1 reads MNHEY; CDR2 reads SVGAGI.

Ten or more counts support this clonotype. CDR3 sequence (DNA): TGTGCCACGGCACCCATTACTGGGGCCAACGTCCTGACTTTC. It specifies CATAPITGANVLTF. The chain employs TRBV15 and TRBJ2-6; D is unclear. CDR1 is LNHNV, CDR2 YYDKDF, per germline (reference sequence). The ends were cut back, 9 bases at V and 2 bases at J, with 11 bases in the middle. The CDR3 has 14 amino acids.

There are a few counts of this clonotype. The chain links TRBV9 to TRBJ2-1; TRBD1 matches 10 bases. In germline, CDR1 is SGDLS, CDR2 YYNGEE. J gave up 3 bases and V 0 bases, and 9 bases lay outside the gene matches. The CDR3 spans 18 residues. Written as DNA, the CDR3 is TGTGCCAGCAGCGTAGGGCCGGGGGGGACAGGGGACTACAATGAGCAGTTCTTC. Translated: CASSVGPGGTGDYNEQFF.

As DNA, the CDR3 is TGTGCCAGCAGCTTAGTTTACCAAGAGACCCAGTACTTC. It codes for CASSLVYQETQYF. J is TRBJ2-5 and V is TRBV7-9; D is unclear. This CDR3 contains 13 residues. CDR1 is SEHNR, CDR2 FQNEAQ, per germline (reference sequence). V was clipped by 1 base and J by 0 bases, with 3 bases between them.

The chain uses TRBV25-1 and TRBJ2-3, with D hard to call. V lost 2 bases to trimming and J lost 3 bases, with 12 bases between them. The CDR3 loop spans 15 amino acids. CDR1 is MGHDK and CDR2 is SYGVNS in the germline V gene. The CDR3 region has the DNA TGTGCCAGCAGTGAACCACAACCCCCGACAGATACGCAGTATTTT. It codes for CASSEPQPPTDTQYF.

V gene TRBV5-1 combines with J gene TRBJ1-2, with 7 bases identical to TRBD1. V trimming: 0 bases; J trimming: 8 bases; junction bases outside the gene matches: 10. This CDR3 comprises 15 residues. Germline CDR1 SGHRS, CDR2 YFSETQ. The CDR3 sequence is CASSLAGQNLGGYTF. In nucleotides, the CDR3 is TGCGCCAGCAGCTTGGCGGGACAGAACCTTGGCGGCTACACCTTC. Drawing the rest from reference TRBV5-1 and TRBJ1-2, the complete variable domain is KAGVTQTPRYLIKTRGQQVTLSCSPISGHRSVSWYQQTPGQGLQFLFEYFSETQRNKGNFPGRFSGRQFSNSRSEMNVSTLELGDSALYLCASSLAGQNLGGYTFGSGTRLTVV.

The chain combines TRBV4-3 with TRBJ2-7; D is perhaps TRBD1 (7 bases). The CDR3 has 17 residues. The germline gives CDR1 LGHNA, CDR2 YSLEER. The germline V and J ends were trimmed by 3 bases and 4 bases, with 22 bases remaining between them. The CDR3 DNA follows: TGCGCCAGCAGCCAGGGATACTGGCAGGGGGAGGTTTACGAGCAGTACTTC. Translated: CASSQGYWQGEVYEQYF.

This clonotype was counted between two and nine times. The chain uses TRBV20-1 and TRBJ2-1; no clear D gene. This CDR3 region has 14 residues. Germline CDR1 DFQATT, CDR2 SNEGSKA (reference sequence). V gave up 0 bases and J gave up 10 bases, with 16 bases separating them. The CDR3 DNA is TGCAGTGCTAGAGATATTGTTGGGCGTGGGGAGCAGTTCTTC. Protein sequence: CSARDIVGRGEQFF.

The rearrangement links TRBV28 to TRBJ2-7; 11 bases match TRBD2. With V trimmed by 4 bases and J by 2 bases, 10 bases remained unmatched. The germline CDR1 and CDR2 sequences are MDHEN and SYDVKM. The CDR3 contains 17 residues. The CDR3 bases are TGTGCCAGCAGTTCCCGATCACTAGCGGGAGAAGCCTACGAGCAGTACTTC. It codes for CASSSRSLAGEAYEQYF.

This clonotype was detected a few times. The chain carries TRBV29-1 and TRBJ2-7; D gene unclear. Trimming stripped 4 bases from V and 3 bases from J, with 16 bases between. CDR3 length: 14 amino acids. CDR1 is SQVTM, CDR2 ANQGSEA, per germline. The CDR3 bases are TGCAGCGTTGCTAGGCGCCTAGGAAGCTACGAGCAGTACTTC. Residues: CSVARRLGSYEQYF.

This clonotype was seen more than once but under ten times. The chain has TRBV7-3 and TRBJ2-3, with TRBD2 identical over 9 bases. CDR3 size: 14 residues. Germline CDR1 and CDR2: SGHTA and FQGTGA. V lost 4 bases and J lost 4; bases outside the gene matches: 3. The CDR3 sequence: CASSSGLASDTQYF. CDR3 bases: TGTGCCAGCAGCTCGGGACTAGCATCAGATACGCAGTATTTT. Filled out from reference TRBV7-3 and TRBJ2-3, the complete variable domain reads GAGVSQTPSNKVTEKGKYVELRCDPISGHTALYWYRQSLGQGPEFLIYFQGTGAADDSGLPNDRFFAVRPEGSVSTLKIQRTERGDSAVYLCASSSGLASDTQYFGPGTRLTVL.

This chain joins TRBV7-3 and TRBJ2-6; TRBD1 matches 8 bases. The J segment lost 2 bases and the V segment lost 4 bases, leaving 4 bases of the junction unmatched. Germline V lookup: CDR1 SGHTA, CDR2 FQGTGA. This CDR3 is 16 amino acids long. In DNA form, the CDR3 reads TGTGCCAGCAGCTACATACAGGGGGCTGGGGCCAACGTCCTGACTTTC. Protein product: CASSYIQGAGANVLTF.

This clonotype was counted only a few times. The rearrangement links TRBV7-9 to TRBJ2-7, with D possibly being TRBD2 (6 bases). V shed 4 bases and J shed 2 bases, with 15 bases lying between them. CDR3 length equals 15 residues. CDR1 and CDR2 from the germline V gene are SEHNR and FQNEAQ (reference sequence). CDR3 protein: CASSSDRRDPYEQYF. The CDR3 DNA reads TGTGCCAGCAGCTCAGACCGGCGGGACCCCTACGAGCAGTACTTC. The entire variable domain, with the rest obtained from reference TRBV7-9 and TRBJ2-7, is as follows: DTGVSQNPRHKITKRGQNVTFRCDPISEHNRLYWYRQTLGQGPEFLTYFQNEAQLEKSRLLSDRFSAERPKGSFSTLEIQRTEQGDSAMYLCASSSDRRDPYEQYFGPGTRLTVT.

The genes are TRBV4-1 and TRBJ1-1; D is unclear. Trimming cost V 6 bases and J 0 bases, with 8 bases left between them. This CDR3 has 13 residues. Germline lookup yields CDR1 MGHRA and CDR2 YSYEKL. CDR3 residues: CASSQKMNTEAFF. In nucleotides, the CDR3 is TGCGCCAGCAGTCAGAAAATGAACACTGAAGCTTTCTTT.

J is TRBJ1-2 and V is TRBV28, with 8 bases lining up with TRBD1. Unmatched junction bases numbered 18, after V lost 6 bases and J lost 3 bases. This CDR3 has 18 residues. CDR1 and CDR2 from the germline V gene are MDHEN and SYDVKM. The CDR3 protein is CASSLYSKPGQAYYGYTF. CDR3 sequence (DNA): TGTGCCAGCAGCCTTTATTCTAAACCGGGACAGGCGTACTATGGCTACACCTTC.

This chain connects TRBV7-2 to TRBJ1-4; D remains ambiguous. The CDR3 is 15 amino acids. From germline, CDR1 is SGHTA and CDR2 FQGNSA. Trimming shortened V by 2 bases and J by 2 bases, and 9 bases separated the two germline ends. The CDR3 coding sequence is TGTGCCAGCAGCTTATTTGTGGGGACTAATGAAAAACTGTTTTTT. It is translated as CASSLFVGTNEKLFF.

V is TRBV9 and J is TRBJ2-3; D is ambiguous. The germline V gene has CDR1 SGDLS and CDR2 YYNGEE. The CDR3 has 14 residues. V lost 4 bases and J 0 bases, leaving 9 bases between the germline ends. CDR3 amino acids: CASSTAGSTDTQYF. The CDR3 region has the DNA TGTGCCAGCAGCACCGCCGGAAGCACAGATACGCAGTATTTT.

Comments on this clonotype: The junction does not match germline at one end; this may be a read error. This chain connects TRBV20-1 to TRBJ2-1; D possibly uses TRBD1 or TRBD2 (5 bases each). Germline V lookup: CDR1 DFQATT, CDR2 SNEGSKA (reference sequence). The CDR3 length is 15 residues. The CDR3 DNA sequence: TGTAGTGCTAGTTGGGGGATTAGCTCCTACAATGAGCAGTTCTTC. Translated: CSASWGISSYNEQFF.

This clonotype occurred once. The chain has TRBV28 and TRBJ1-5, with a weak D call TRBD1 (6 bases). The CDR3 loop spans 15 amino acids. Between the trimmed V and J ends, which lost 2 bases and 3 bases, there was a span of 11 bases. In germline, CDR1 is MDHEN, CDR2 SYDVKM. The CDR3 DNA sequence: TGTGCCAGCAGTTTAGGGTTGGGGGCCAATCAGCCCCAGCATTTT. Residues: CASSLGLGANQPQHF.

This rearrangement joins TRBV11-2 to TRBJ1-4; D is unclear. CDR1 and CDR2 from the germline V gene are SGHAT and FQNNGV. V was cut by 4 bases and J by 3 bases, with 15 bases left in between. The CDR3 extends over 16 amino acids. In DNA, the CDR3 is TGTGCCAGCAGCTCGAGGGTGGCAGGAGCTAATGAAAAACTGTTTTTT. As protein: CASSSRVAGANEKLFF.

The count of this clonotype is one. The chain recombines TRBV5-5 with TRBJ2-1; D ambiguous. Matching the DNA end better, TRBJ2-7 makes the J call doubtful. The CDR3 sequence is 14 residues long. Germline CDR1 reads SGHKS; CDR2 reads YYEKEE (reference sequence). CDR3 DNA: TGTGCCAGCAGCTTGACCGTCGACTCCTACGAGCAGTACTTC. It translates to CASSLTVDSYEQYF.

This chain uses TRBV6-1 with TRBJ1-4; D ambiguous. From germline, CDR1 is MNHNS and CDR2 SASEGT. CDR3 size: 13 residues. With 6 bases removed from V and 8 bases from J, the gap between germline ends came to 13 bases. The CDR3 DNA follows: TGTGCCAGCAGGGGCTCGGGTGGGGAAAAACTGTTTTTT. Its translation: CASRGSGGEKLFF.

This clonotype was counted between two and nine times. The V and J genes are TRBV18 and TRBJ2-5; tentative D call: TRBD2 (6 bases). The CDR3 is 16 residues long. Trimming removed 3 bases at V and 2 bases at J, with 16 bases between. Germline CDR1 KGHSH, CDR2 LQKENI. Here the CDR3 reads CASSPYLSGVQETQYF. The DNA of the CDR3 is TGTGCCAGCTCACCCTACTTGTCGGGGGTGCAAGAGACCCAGTACTTC.

The J gene is TRBJ2-7, the V gene TRBV28; no clear D gene. The CDR3 is made up of 15 amino acids. Trimming removed 2 bases at V and 0 bases at J, with 11 bases between. Germline-derived CDR1 and CDR2 are MDHEN and SYDVKM. The chain's CDR3 is CASSLGPWSSYEQYF. CDR3 DNA: TGTGCCAGCAGTTTAGGACCTTGGAGCTCCTACGAGCAGTACTTC.

J is TRBJ2-7 and V is TRBV6-5, with D possibly called TRBD1 or TRBD2 (5 bases each). The J call may be faulty, since TRBJ2-5 better matches the DNA end. This CDR3 has 15 amino acids. Germline-derived CDR1 and CDR2 are MNHEY and SVGAGI. In DNA, the CDR3 is TGTGCCAGCAGTTACTCGCCCGCGAGGGGAGAGACCCAGTACTTC. The encoded protein is CASSYSPARGETQYF.

V is TRBV6-5 and J is TRBJ2-7; D may be TRBD1 or TRBD2 (5 bases each). Looked up from germline, CDR1 is MNHEY and CDR2 is SVGAGI. Deletions cut 3 bases from V and 5 bases from J, with 32 bases between. The CDR3 totals 20 residues. CDR3 coding DNA: TGTGCCAGCAGTTATGAGGGGCCGGGGCCTCAGAATCCCTATCCGAACGAGCAGTACTTC. Its translation: CASSYEGPGPQNPYPNEQYF.

The chain uses TRBV6-1 and TRBJ2-7; 11 bases agree with TRBD1. With 7 bases clipped from V and 2 bases from J, the junction kept 10 bases outside the gene matches. This CDR3 spans 16 amino acids. The germline V gene has CDR1 MNHNS and CDR2 SASEGT. The CDR3: CASNKQPGQGAYEQYF. The CDR3 DNA reads TGTGCCAGCAATAAACAACCGGGACAGGGGGCCTACGAGCAGTACTTC.

The chain couples TRBV4-2 to TRBJ2-1; D gene ambiguous. Germline CDR1 is LGHNA and CDR2 is YNFKEQ. Trimming removed 1 base from V and 2 bases from J, with 12 bases in between. CDR3 size: 16 residues. The CDR3 spells CASSQGPGQPYNEQFF. The CDR3 DNA reads TGTGCCAGCAGCCAAGGCCCGGGCCAGCCCTACAATGAGCAGTTCTTC.

The J gene is TRBJ2-3, the V gene TRBV28; D is possibly TRBD1 (5 bases). The CDR3 has 17 amino acids. The germline CDR1 and CDR2 sequences are MDHEN and SYDVKM. V was clipped by 5 bases and J by 2 bases, with 20 bases between them. In DNA form, the CDR3 reads TGTGCCAGCAGTCCACCCTGGGGCCGATCCAACACAGATACGCAGTATTTT. It translates to CASSPPWGRSNTDTQYF.